The 26 T cell receptor beta chains presented below share a single source sample, sequenced in a study of identical twins. TCRdb reprocessed the 5' RACE reads with MiXCR, giving one entry per CDR3 protein. Among a few hundred thousand distinct CDR3 sequences, 9.6% were seen once, and the ten largest hold roughly 3%. The sample was also linked to a second study, of yellow fever vaccine responses in identical twins.

Source material: PBMCs. These receptors were collected from a woman aged 18 to 35 in good health.

This clonotype was seen only a few times. V is TRBV12-3 or TRBV12-4 and J is TRBJ2-2; possibly TRBD1 for D (6 bases). The CDR3 covers 15 residues. Between the trimmed V and J ends, which lost 7 bases and 6 bases, there was a span of 18 bases. The CDR3 nucleotides are TGTGCCAGCACCATAAAGGGGGAGCCCCCCGGGGAGCTGTTTTTT. Protein sequence: CASTIKGEPPGELFF.

This clonotype has ten or more counts. This sequence joins TRBV5-6 and TRBJ2-3, with TRBD1 matching 7 bases. From germline, CDR1 is SGHDT and CDR2 YYEEEE. The CDR3 is 16 amino acids. Trimming took 2 bases from V and 1 from J; bases not matched to a gene: 7. The CDR3 bases are TGTGCCAGCAGCTTTTCAGGGGGTTCCGGCACAGATACGCAGTATTTT. This translates into CASSFSGGSGTDTQYF.

The chain recombines TRBV7-3 with TRBJ2-1, with D tentatively TRBD2 (5 bases). CDR3 length equals 13 residues. V shed 5 bases and J shed 3 bases, with 8 bases lying between them. CDR1 and CDR2 from the germline V gene are SGHTA and FQGTGA. CDR3 nucleotides: TGTGCCAGCAGCGAGGAGGACTACAATGAGCAGTTCTTC. Translated: CASSEEDYNEQFF.

The rearrangement uses TRBV20-1 and TRBJ2-1; a weak D match, TRBD2 (5 bases). The germline V gene has CDR1 DFQATT and CDR2 SNEGSKA (reference sequence). Trimming removed 6 bases at V and 7 bases at J, with 19 bases between. This CDR3 has 14 amino acids. CDR3 residues: CSAPNGVSMNEQFF. The CDR3 DNA reads TGCAGTGCCCCAAACGGGGTTTCGATGAATGAGCAGTTCTTC.

This clonotype was counted ten times or more. The junction departs from germline at one end; a sequencing error may be responsible. The chain is built from TRBV12-3 or TRBV12-4 and TRBJ2-1; 9 positions match TRBD2. The CDR3 contains 14 residues. In DNA form, the CDR3 reads TGTGCCAGCAGTCTAGCGGGATTCACTAATGAGCAGTTCTTC. It translates to CASSLAGFTNEQFF.

V and J are TRBV29-1 and TRBJ2-3; D tentatively reads TRBD1 or TRBD2 (6 bases each). V shed 5 bases and J shed 2 bases, with 11 bases lying between them. Per the germline V gene, CDR1 is SQVTM and CDR2 is ANQGSEA. The CDR3 loop spans 13 amino acids. CDR3 bases: TGCAGCGTTCGGGGGCGCACCACAGATACGCAGTATTTT. The encoded protein is CSVRGRTTDTQYF.

This clonotype was picked up many times. The chain is built from TRBV7-8 and TRBJ2-7, with D unclear. CDR1 is SGHVS and CDR2 is FQNEAQ in the germline V gene. V lost 1 base and J 3 bases, leaving 19 bases between the germline ends. CDR3 length: 17 residues. The CDR3 DNA sequence: TGTGCCAGCAGCTTAGGGGTTAGCATGGTTAACAGCTACGAGCAGTACTTC. Translated: CASSLGVSMVNSYEQYF.

This clonotype was counted between two and nine times. This CDR3 reads CASSLDFHEQYF. CDR3 sequence (DNA): TGCGCCAGCAGCTTGGACTTCCACGAGCAGTACTTC. This chain joins TRBV5-1 and TRBJ2-7; D not certain. The CDR3 loop spans 12 amino acids. Germline CDR1 reads SGHRS; CDR2 reads YFSETQ. Trimming stripped 0 bases from V and 5 bases from J, with 6 bases between. Supplemented by reference TRBV5-1 and TRBJ2-7, the full variable domain reads KAGVTQTPRYLIKTRGQQVTLSCSPISGHRSVSWYQQTPGQGLQFLFEYFSETQRNKGNFPGRFSGRQFSNSRSEMNVSTLELGDSALYLCASSLDFHEQYFGPGTRLTVT.

A few counts support this clonotype. V usage is TRBV18 and J usage is TRBJ2-5; possible D gene TRBD1, 6 bases. The V and J ends lost 5 bases and 1 base respectively, with 11 bases between them. The CDR3 loop spans 14 amino acids. Germline CDR1 KGHSH, CDR2 LQKENI. The CDR3 region is CASSSTDSQETQYF. In nucleotides, the CDR3 is TGTGCCAGCTCATCCACGGACAGCCAAGAGACCCAGTACTTC.

In its sample, this clonotype was seen many times. The V and J genes are TRBV7-9 and TRBJ2-3; D possibly corresponds to TRBD1 (5 bases). V shed 0 bases and J shed 7 bases, with 17 bases lying between them. The length of the CDR3 is 16 residues. Germline lookup yields CDR1 SEHNR and CDR2 FQNEAQ (reference sequence). The CDR3 sequence is CASSLALQGRYHTQYF. In DNA, the CDR3 is TGTGCCAGCAGCTTAGCTCTGCAGGGCCGATACCATACGCAGTATTTT.

V usage is TRBV12-3 or TRBV12-4 and J usage is TRBJ2-3; 7 bases line up with TRBD2. The CDR3 spans 15 residues. V was clipped by 1 base and J by 4 bases; unmatched bases: 5. The CDR3 bases are TGTGCCAGCAGTTTAGGTGGACTAGGGGCAGATACGCAGTATTTT. As protein: CASSLGGLGADTQYF.

This clonotype was detected many times. V is TRBV12-3 or TRBV12-4 and J is TRBJ2-1; 9 bases map to TRBD2. J lost 4 bases, V lost 2 bases, and 9 bases had no gene match. The CDR3 extends over 17 amino acids. As DNA, the CDR3 is TGTGCCAGCAGTTTATGGTTAACTAGCGGGTTGTACAATGAGCAGTTCTTC. Translation gives CASSLWLTSGLYNEQFF.

The chain is built from TRBV3-1 and TRBJ1-5, with D possibly TRBD1 on 6 matching bases. The CDR3 spans 15 residues. CDR1 and CDR2 from the germline V gene are LGHDT and YNNKEL (reference sequence). Trimming shortened V by 6 bases and J by 5 bases, and 17 bases separated the two germline ends. DNA for the CDR3: TGTGCCAGCAGACGAATGGGGGCCCGCGATCAGCCCCAGCATTTT. Translated: CASRRMGARDQPQHF.

This clonotype was recorded a few times. The genes are TRBV20-1 and TRBJ1-5; TRBD1 matches at 9 bases. Germline values: CDR1 DFQATT, CDR2 SNEGSKA (reference sequence). This CDR3 region has 15 residues. V shed 6 bases, J shed 2 bases, and the junction held 8 bases outside the gene matches. The CDR3 loop reads CSAIQGAGGNQPQHF. The DNA for the CDR3 is TGCAGTGCCATACAGGGGGCGGGCGGCAATCAGCCCCAGCATTTT.

This clonotype was counted between two and nine times. V is TRBV7-8 and J is TRBJ2-2, with 10 bases fitting TRBD2. This CDR3 is built from 16 residues. Germline V gene lookup returns CDR1 SGHVS and CDR2 FQNEAQ. After removal of 5 bases from V and 1 base from J, the junction contained 4 bases not matched to a gene. CDR3 region: CASSATSGVNTGELFF. The CDR3 DNA sequence: TGTGCCAGCAGCGCTACTAGCGGGGTGAACACCGGGGAGCTGTTTTTT. Using reference TRBV7-8 and TRBJ2-2 for the parts outside the CDR3, the full variable domain is GAGVSQSPRYKVAKRGQDVALRCDPISGHVSLFWYQQALGQGPEFLTYFQNEAQLDKSGLPSDRFFAERPEGSVSTLKIQRTQQEDSAVYLCASSATSGVNTGELFFGEGSRLTVL.

This clonotype appeared a single time. The chain links TRBV27 to TRBJ2-1; no definite D call. CDR1 and CDR2 (germline): MNHEY, SMNVEV (reference sequence). V lost 5 bases, J lost 3 bases, and 11 bases lay in between. This CDR3 region has 14 residues. CDR3 DNA: TGTGCCAGCAGTCCGGACCATTACTACAATGAGCAGTTCTTC. It translates to CASSPDHYYNEQFF.

Only a few counts were recorded for this clonotype. The chain links TRBV5-6 to TRBJ2-7; the D is unclear. This CDR3 has 13 residues. CDR1 is SGHDT and CDR2 is YYEEEE in the germline V gene. The V gene lost 4 bases and the J gene lost 6 bases, with 14 bases spanning the gap. The CDR3 bases are TGTGCCAGCAGCCCCGCGGCAGGCGGCGAGCAGTACTTC. This gives the protein CASSPAAGGEQYF.

The gene calls are TRBV20-1 and TRBJ1-6; no firm D call. The CDR3 runs to 16 residues. The germline CDR1 and CDR2 sequences are DFQATT and SNEGSKA (reference sequence). Trimming removed 6 bases from V and 6 bases from J, with 21 bases in between. Here the CDR3 DNA reads TGCAGTGCCCTGGAGGGTTCAGAACCGACTAATTCACCCCTCCACTTT. Translated: CSALEGSEPTNSPLHF.

At least ten counts were recorded for this clonotype. The J gene is TRBJ2-7, the V gene TRBV6-2 or TRBV6-3; D assignment may be TRBD1 or TRBD2 (5 bases each). Germline-derived CDR1 and CDR2 are MNHEY and SVGEGT. This CDR3 comprises 12 residues. Trimming removed 5 bases from V and 2 bases from J, with 7 bases in between. CDR3 sequence reads: CASSGTTYEQYF. As DNA, the CDR3 is TGTGCCAGCAGTGGGACGACCTACGAGCAGTACTTC.

The rearrangement uses TRBV20-1 and TRBJ2-7; unclear D gene. The CDR3 is made up of 12 amino acids. The germline CDR1 and CDR2 sequences are DFQATT and SNEGSKA (reference sequence). Trimming removed 4 bases at V and 2 bases at J, with 9 bases between. The DNA for the CDR3 is TGCAGTGCTACGGCGGCAACCTACGAGCAGTACTTC. Protein sequence: CSATAATYEQYF.

Notes on this clonotype: This may be a read error: a much more frequent sequence differs by one nucleotide. V usage is TRBV20-1 and J usage is TRBJ2-1; D might be TRBD2 (5 bases). CDR1 DFQATT and CDR2 SNEGSKA come from the germline V gene (reference sequence). The CDR3 extends over 14 amino acids. The CDR3 sequence is CSSRGGRGYNEQFF. CDR3 DNA: TGCAGTTCTAGAGGAGGTCGGGGCTACAATGAGCAGTTCTTC.

The CDR3, as DNA: TGTGCCTGGAGGGTCGCGATTTACGAGCAGTACTTC. This translates into CAWRVAIYEQYF. The chain couples TRBV30 to TRBJ2-7, with D unresolved. Germline CDR1 is GTSNPN and CDR2 is SVGIG (reference sequence). Trimming stripped 3 bases from V and 4 bases from J, with 10 bases between. The CDR3 sequence is 12 residues long.

The chain links TRBV4-2 to TRBJ2-1; 9 bases match TRBD1. The CDR3 is 16 amino acids. Germline CDR1 LGHNA, CDR2 YNFKEQ. The junction had 12 bases not matched to a gene; V was cut back by 8 bases and J by 4 bases. CDR3 DNA: TGTGCCAGCCGCCGCCGACTTGACAGGGGGTACAATGAGCAGTTCTTC. Amino acid sequence: CASRRRLDRGYNEQFF.

This clonotype occurred many times. The chain carries TRBV6-1 and TRBJ2-3, with D possibly being TRBD1 (6 bases). In germline, CDR1 is MNHNS, CDR2 SASEGT. This CDR3 has 15 amino acids. Trimming cost V 6 bases and J 0 bases, with 13 bases left between them. The CDR3 sequence is CASRGQPPSTDTQYF. The CDR3, as DNA: TGTGCCAGCAGAGGACAGCCCCCTAGCACAGATACGCAGTATTTT.

This clonotype turned up a few times. V is TRBV29-1 and J is TRBJ1-1, with 9 nucleotides matching TRBD1. This CDR3 is built from 14 residues. CDR1 SQVTM and CDR2 ANQGSEA come from the germline V gene. V shed 4 bases and J 0 bases; nucleotides not matched to a gene: 3. The CDR3 DNA reads TGCAGCGTTGTGGGACAGGGCTTGAACACTGAAGCTTTCTTT. The encoded protein is CSVVGQGLNTEAFF.

This clonotype was counted at least ten times. The chain uses TRBV4-1 and TRBJ2-1, with D unclear. V lost 0 bases to trimming and J lost 5 bases, with 17 bases between them. The length of the CDR3 is 17 residues. Germline-derived CDR1 and CDR2 are MGHRA and YSYEKL. In DNA form, the CDR3 reads TGCGCCAGCAGCCAAGATCGGGCTACTGCCATCCACAATGAGCAGTTCTTC. It yields the protein CASSQDRATAIHNEQFF.